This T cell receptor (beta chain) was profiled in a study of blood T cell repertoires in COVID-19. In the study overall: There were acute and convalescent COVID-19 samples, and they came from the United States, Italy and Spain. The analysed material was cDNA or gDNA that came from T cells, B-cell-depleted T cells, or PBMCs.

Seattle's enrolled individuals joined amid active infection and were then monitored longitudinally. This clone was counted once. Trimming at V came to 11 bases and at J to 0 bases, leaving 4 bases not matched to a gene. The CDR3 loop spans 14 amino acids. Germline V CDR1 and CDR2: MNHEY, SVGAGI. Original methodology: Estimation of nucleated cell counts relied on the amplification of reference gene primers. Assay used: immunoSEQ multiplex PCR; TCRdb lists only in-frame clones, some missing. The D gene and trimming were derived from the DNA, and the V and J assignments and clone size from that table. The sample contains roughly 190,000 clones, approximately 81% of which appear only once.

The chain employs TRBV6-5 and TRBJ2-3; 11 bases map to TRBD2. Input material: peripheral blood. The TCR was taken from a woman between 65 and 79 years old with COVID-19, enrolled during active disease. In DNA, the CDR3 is TGTGCCGGCCGACTAGCGGGGAGCACAGATACGCAGTATTTT. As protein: CAGRLAGSTDTQYF.